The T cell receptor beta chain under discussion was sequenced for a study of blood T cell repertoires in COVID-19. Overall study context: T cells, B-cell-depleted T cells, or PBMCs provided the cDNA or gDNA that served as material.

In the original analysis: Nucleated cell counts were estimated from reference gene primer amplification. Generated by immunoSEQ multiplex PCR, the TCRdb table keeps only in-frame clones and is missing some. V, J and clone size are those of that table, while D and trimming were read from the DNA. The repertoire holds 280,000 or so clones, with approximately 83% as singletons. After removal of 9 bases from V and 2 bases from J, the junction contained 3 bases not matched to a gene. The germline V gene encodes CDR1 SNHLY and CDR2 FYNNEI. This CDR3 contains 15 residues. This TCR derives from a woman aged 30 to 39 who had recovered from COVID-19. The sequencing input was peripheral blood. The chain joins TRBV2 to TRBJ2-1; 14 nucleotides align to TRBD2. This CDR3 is CASGLAGGPYNEQFF. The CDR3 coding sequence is TGTGCCAGTGGACTAGCGGGGGGCCCCTACAATGAGCAGTTCTTC.